Below, 28 T cell receptor beta chains from the same sample are listed, as sequenced in a study of shared clonotypes between healthy human individuals. The method was immunoSEQ multiplex PCR; TCRdb's version includes in-frame clones alone and lacks a portion of them. Here the sample spans 700,000 to 950,000 clones, approximately 97% being singletons. Naive CD8 populations comprised CD45RO-negative cells positively selected for CCR7, excluding terminally differentiated effector memory CD45RA+ cells. Source material: naive CD8+ T cells sorted from blood. These receptors were collected from a man aged 25-40 years in good health.

The gene calls are TRBV2 and TRBJ1-2; 9 positions agree with TRBD1. This CDR3 has 15 residues. Germline CDR1 reads SNHLY; CDR2 reads FYNNEI. The V segment lost 8 bases and the J segment 8 bases; nucleotides outside the gene matches: 15. The DNA for the CDR3 is TGTGCCAGCCAAATGGACAGGGGACTTCTATGGGGCTACACCTTC. Translated: CASQMDRGLLWGYTF.

The chain combines TRBV13 with TRBJ1-2; 8 bases map to TRBD1. Unmatched junction bases numbered 3, after V lost 5 bases and J lost 4 bases. The CDR3 loop spans 13 amino acids. From germline, CDR1 is PRHDT and CDR2 FYEKMQ (reference sequence). The CDR3 nucleotides are TGTGCCAGCAGCCCAGGGGGCCTCTATGGCTACACCTTC. It is translated as CASSPGGLYGYTF. Together with reference TRBV13 and TRBJ1-2, the CDR3 gives the full variable domain: AAGVIQSPRHLIKEKRETATLKCYPIPRHDTVYWYQQGPGQDPQFLISFYEKMQSDKGSIPDRFSAQQFSDYHSELNMSSLELGDSALYFCASSPGGLYGYTFGSGTRLTVV.

This clone appeared once. The chain carries TRBV2 and TRBJ2-2, with a weak D call TRBD1 (6 bases). Germline V gives CDR1 SNHLY, CDR2 FYNNEI. The CDR3 has 15 amino acids. V was shortened by 6 bases and J by 0 bases, with 11 bases between the two germline ends. The CDR3 coding sequence is TGTGCCAGCAGCGCCGGGACAACGAACACCGGGGAGCTGTTTTTT. Its protein is CASSAGTTNTGELFF.

This chain uses TRBV29-1 with TRBJ2-7; no definite D call. V gave up 5 bases and J gave up 2 bases, with 1 base separating them. The CDR3 has 9 amino acids. Germline V gives CDR1 SQVTM, CDR2 ANQGSEA. The CDR3 spells CSVPYEQYF. The CDR3 coding sequence is TGCAGCGTTCCCTACGAGCAGTACTTC.

About this clone: The sample holds other DNA sequences that translate to the same CDR3. CDR3 amino acids: CASSLVPSTGELFF. The CDR3 region has the DNA TGTGCCAGCAGCTTAGTACCTAGCACCGGGGAGCTGTTTTTT. V and J are TRBV7-9 and TRBJ2-2; no reliable D call. The V gene's germline CDR1 is SEHNR and CDR2 FQNEAQ (reference sequence). CDR3 length equals 14 residues. Between the trimmed V and J ends, which lost 1 base and 4 bases, there was a span of 7 bases.

V and J are TRBV27 and TRBJ1-2; D may be TRBD1 (5 bases). Trimming removed 5 bases from V and 5 bases from J, with 18 bases in between. The CDR3 consists of 15 residues. Looked up from germline, CDR1 is MNHEY and CDR2 is SMNVEV (reference sequence). The DNA of the CDR3 is TGTGCCAGCAGTCCGGGTGGGACGGTTCCTTATGGCTACACCTTC. This encodes CASSPGGTVPYGYTF.

The chain recombines TRBV7-6 with TRBJ2-3; possible D gene TRBD2, 7 bases. CDR1 is SGHVS, CDR2 FNYEAQ, per germline. This CDR3 is 15 amino acids long. Trimming cost V 2 bases and J 0 bases, with 9 bases left between them. For the CDR3, the DNA is TGTGCCAGCAGCTTAAGGGGGGGAAGCACAGATACGCAGTATTTT. Amino acids: CASSLRGGSTDTQYF.

The rearrangement links TRBV29-1 to TRBJ1-2; D may be TRBD1 (6 bases). Per germline, CDR1 SQVTM and CDR2 ANQGSEA. The length of the CDR3 is 12 residues. Between the trimmed V and J ends, which lost 6 bases and 8 bases, there was a span of 16 bases. The CDR3 here is CSVSSGVKGYTF. CDR3 DNA sequence: TGCAGCGTCTCCTCAGGGGTGAAAGGCTACACCTTC.

CDR3 coding DNA: TGTGCCAGCAGCGCACCGGGACTAGCGGGATTCCGGTCCACAGATACGCAGTATTTT. Protein sequence: CASSAPGLAGFRSTDTQYF. This sequence joins TRBV13 and TRBJ2-3; 13 bases line up with TRBD2. The germline V gene encodes CDR1 PRHDT and CDR2 FYEKMQ (reference sequence). V was pared by 5 bases and J by 2 bases, with 13 bases of the junction left unmatched. This CDR3 contains 19 residues. Drawing the rest from reference TRBV13 and TRBJ2-3, the complete variable domain is AAGVIQSPRHLIKEKRETATLKCYPIPRHDTVYWYQQGPGQDPQFLISFYEKMQSDKGSIPDRFSAQQFSDYHSELNMSSLELGDSALYFCASSAPGLAGFRSTDTQYFGPGTRLTVL.

This sequence joins TRBV7-9 and TRBJ2-1; D remains unclear. V lost 5 bases to trimming and J lost 6 bases, with 20 bases between them. Per germline, CDR1 SEHNR and CDR2 FQNEAQ (reference sequence). The CDR3 is made up of 16 amino acids. The CDR3 sequence is CASSPVEQSEGNEQFF. The DNA for the CDR3 is TGTGCCAGCAGCCCGGTTGAACAATCTGAAGGCAATGAGCAGTTCTTC.

This chain links TRBV5-6 with TRBJ2-3; D is possibly TRBD1 (5 bases). Trimming cost V 5 bases and J 8 bases, with 18 bases left between them. The CDR3 totals 14 residues. Germline V gives CDR1 SGHDT, CDR2 YYEEEE. The CDR3 loop is CASRIWGGSGTQYF. The CDR3 DNA reads TGTGCCAGCAGGATTTGGGGCGGCTCTGGTACGCAGTATTTT.

A note on this clone: The same CDR3 can be traced to other DNA sequences in this sample. V usage is TRBV30 and J usage is TRBJ1-1; D is possibly TRBD1 (5 bases). V lost 0 bases, J lost 5 bases, and 10 bases lay in between. Germline assignment: CDR1 GTSNPN and CDR2 SVGIG (reference sequence). The CDR3 contains 13 residues. The CDR3 DNA is TGTGCCTGGAGTGTACGCGGGGGTACTGAAGCTTTCTTT. This sequence encodes CAWSVRGGTEAFF. Full variable domain (missing parts from reference TRBV30 and TRBJ1-1): SQTIHQWPATLVQPVGSPLSLECTVEGTSNPNLYWYRQAAGRGLQLLFYSVGIGQISSEVPQNLSASRPQDRQFILSSKKLLLSDSGFYLCAWSVRGGTEAFFGQGTRLTVV.

This chain connects TRBV4-2 to TRBJ2-1; 8 positions match TRBD2. Trimming removed 2 bases from V and 0 bases from J; junction bases left unmatched: 3. The germline CDR1 and CDR2 sequences are LGHNA and YNFKEQ. The CDR3 is made up of 16 amino acids. CDR3: CASSQSLADSYNEQFF. The CDR3 DNA reads as TGTGCCAGCAGCCAATCACTAGCGGACTCCTACAATGAGCAGTTCTTC.

The chain has TRBV5-6 and TRBJ2-3; D remains ambiguous. Germline CDR1 and CDR2: SGHDT and YYEEEE. With 5 bases removed from V and 6 bases from J, the gap between germline ends came to 19 bases. The CDR3 extends over 15 amino acids. The CDR3 loop is CASSRPWRKEDTQYF. The CDR3 DNA follows: TGTGCCAGCAGTAGGCCTTGGCGGAAGGAGGATACGCAGTATTTT. The whole variable domain, filled in from reference TRBV5-6 and TRBJ2-3, reads DAGVTQSPTHLIKTRGQQVTLRCSPKSGHDTVSWYQQALGQGPQFIFQYYEEEERQRGNFPDRFSGHQFPNYSSELNVNALLLGDSALYLCASSRPWRKEDTQYFGPGTRLTVL.

V and J are TRBV27 and TRBJ2-7; D is perhaps TRBD1 (5 bases). Trimming left V 5 bases short and J 0 bases short, with 17 bases between. The CDR3 totals 16 residues. The germline gives CDR1 MNHEY, CDR2 SMNVEV (reference sequence). CDR3 residues: CASSPQFLTGSYEQYF. The CDR3 DNA follows: TGTGCCAGCAGTCCCCAATTTCTTACAGGCTCCTACGAGCAGTACTTC.

This chain connects TRBV13 to TRBJ2-5; possible D gene TRBD2, 5 bases. V was clipped by 2 bases and J by 5 bases, with 15 bases between them. The germline gives CDR1 PRHDT, CDR2 FYEKMQ (reference sequence). The CDR3 is made up of 15 amino acids. The CDR3 DNA reads TGTGCCAGCAGCTTATTTCGGAGAGGGATTGAGACCCAGTACTTC. Translated: CASSLFRRGIETQYF. Using reference TRBV13 and TRBJ2-5 for the parts outside the CDR3, the full variable domain is AAGVIQSPRHLIKEKRETATLKCYPIPRHDTVYWYQQGPGQDPQFLISFYEKMQSDKGSIPDRFSAQQFSDYHSELNMSSLELGDSALYFCASSLFRRGIETQYFGPGTRLLVL.

V usage is TRBV11-2 and J usage is TRBJ2-7; 8 nucleotides align to TRBD2. The CDR3 length is 15 residues. CDR1 and CDR2 (germline): SGHAT, FQNNGV. Unmatched junction bases numbered 13, after V lost 5 bases and J lost 7 bases. CDR3 coding DNA: TGTGCCAGCAGCATACAAAGGCGGGAGGTGAAGGAGCAGTACTTC. This gives the protein CASSIQRREVKEQYF.

The V gene is TRBV27, the J gene TRBJ2-7; TRBD1 matches 9 bases. Trimming cost V 5 bases and J 2 bases; bases outside gene matches: 4. This CDR3 contains 14 residues. Per germline, CDR1 MNHEY and CDR2 SMNVEV (reference sequence). The CDR3 loop is CASSPGQGTYEQYF. The DNA of the CDR3 is TGTGCCAGCAGTCCGGGACAGGGAACCTACGAGCAGTACTTC.

V gene TRBV27 combines with J gene TRBJ2-1; 8 nucleotides agree with TRBD1. V dropped 0 bases and J dropped 6; count of bases not matched to a gene: 10. The germline V gene encodes CDR1 MNHEY and CDR2 SMNVEV (reference sequence). The CDR3 covers 17 residues. CDR3 residues: CASSLSKTGALINEQFF. In DNA form, the CDR3 reads TGTGCCAGCAGTTTATCGAAGACAGGGGCCCTCATCAATGAGCAGTTCTTC.

This sequence joins TRBV5-6 and TRBJ2-5, with D unclear. Trimming cost V 1 base and J 1 base, with 8 bases left between them. CDR3 length equals 14 residues. Germline V gene sequence: CDR1 SGHDT, CDR2 YYEEEE. The CDR3 nucleotides are TGTGCCAGCAGCTTGAGGCTACCCCAAGAGACCCAGTACTTC. Translation gives CASSLRLPQETQYF.

This clone appeared once. J is TRBJ2-1 and V is TRBV5-1, with D uncertain. Trimming pared 7 bases from V and 8 bases from J, leaving 16 bases between. The CDR3 is made up of 13 amino acids. Germline V gene lookup returns CDR1 SGHRS and CDR2 YFSETQ. CDR3 nucleotides: TGCGCCAGCGCGATTTTCATAGCCGATGAGCAGTTCTTC. It encodes CASAIFIADEQFF. Full variable domain (remainder filled in from reference TRBV5-1 and TRBJ2-1): KAGVTQTPRYLIKTRGQQVTLSCSPISGHRSVSWYQQTPGQGLQFLFEYFSETQRNKGNFPGRFSGRQFSNSRSEMNVSTLELGDSALYLCASAIFIADEQFFGPGTRLTVL.

This rearrangement joins TRBV10-3 to TRBJ1-1; 9 bases are shared with TRBD1. The V segment lost 6 bases and the J segment 3 bases; nucleotides outside the gene matches: 2. This CDR3 has 13 amino acids. Germline CDR1 ENHRY, CDR2 SYGVKD. The CDR3 is CAISGQGHTEAFF. The CDR3, as DNA: TGTGCCATCAGCGGACAGGGGCACACTGAAGCTTTCTTT.

This chain uses TRBV11-2 with TRBJ2-3, with D possibly TRBD1 on 6 matching bases. The CDR3 consists of 17 residues. CDR1 and CDR2 (germline): SGHAT, FQNNGV. V was shortened by 1 base and J by 4 bases, with 18 bases between the two germline ends. The CDR3 DNA reads as TGTGCCAGCAGCTTAGTACAGGGCTCCCTCTTGGCAGATACGCAGTATTTT. Translated: CASSLVQGSLLADTQYF. The full variable domain, its missing parts supplied by reference TRBV11-2 and TRBJ2-3, is EAGVAQSPRYKIIEKRQSVAFWCNPISGHATLYWYQQILGQGPKLLIQFQNNGVVDDSQLPKDRFSAERLKGVDSTLKIQPAKLEDSAVYLCASSLVQGSLLADTQYFGPGTRLTVL.

The V call is TRBV28, the J call TRBJ2-4, with D perhaps matching TRBD1 (5 bases). The CDR3 runs 16 residues. CDR1 is MDHEN and CDR2 is SYDVKM in the germline V gene. V lost 2 bases and J 3 bases, leaving 14 bases between the germline ends. Here the CDR3 reads CASSLIRGRGKNIQYF. In DNA, the CDR3 is TGTGCCAGCAGTTTAATAAGGGGAAGGGGCAAAAACATTCAGTACTTC.

The V gene is TRBV5-1, the J gene TRBJ1-4; D not certain. The length of the CDR3 is 16 residues. The germline CDR1 and CDR2 sequences are SGHRS and YFSETQ. V lost 0 bases, J lost 4 bases, and 13 bases lay in between. CDR3 DNA: TGCGCCAGCAGCTTGGGCGCCGGCGGAGATAATGAAAAACTGTTTTTT. Protein sequence: CASSLGAGGDNEKLFF.

The chain couples TRBV15 to TRBJ1-1; D call uncertain. The CDR3 runs to 13 residues. The germline gives CDR1 LNHNV, CDR2 YYDKDF (reference sequence). With 5 bases removed from V and 1 base from J, the gap between germline ends came to 8 bases. For the CDR3, the DNA is TGTGCCACCAGCCTTTTTTCGAACACTGAAGCTTTCTTT. Encoded protein: CATSLFSNTEAFF. Full variable domain (outside the CDR3, taken from reference TRBV15 and TRBJ1-1): DAMVIQNPRYQVTQFGKPVTLSCSQTLNHNVMYWYQQKSSQAPKLLFHYYDKDFNNEADTPDNFQSRRPNTSFCFLDIRSPGLGDTAMYLCATSLFSNTEAFFGQGTRLTVV.

V usage is TRBV9 and J usage is TRBJ1-2; 7 bases are shared with TRBD1. Germline values: CDR1 SGDLS, CDR2 YYNGEE. Losses at the gene ends were 3 bases for V and 7 bases for J; bases not matched to a gene: 6. CDR3 length: 13 residues. The CDR3 loop is CASSARQGGGYTF. DNA for the CDR3: TGTGCCAGCAGCGCCCGACAGGGTGGTGGCTACACCTTC.

The table lists this clone with a count of one. V is TRBV7-8 and J is TRBJ1-1, with D tentatively TRBD1 (5 bases). Trimming removed 1 base at V and 2 bases at J, with 11 bases between. CDR3 length equals 15 residues. Per germline, CDR1 SGHVS and CDR2 FQNEAQ. The CDR3 DNA reads as TGTGCCAGCAGCTTAGGACAGCGAACTAACACTGAAGCTTTCTTT. This encodes CASSLGQRTNTEAFF.